This paragraph reports one T cell receptor (beta chain). Germline V gene data show CDR1 as MNHEY and CDR2 as SMNVEV (reference sequence). The CDR3 is made up of 15 amino acids. V dropped 3 bases and J dropped 9; count of bases not matched to a gene: 3. This sample stems from a study of shared T cell receptors in the human thymus. Using immunoSEQ multiplex PCR, the repertoire was profiled, and TCRdb retains in-frame clones only, with some absent. The repertoire holds about 660,000 clones, with 88% as singletons. The same data also contributed to another study, on human thymus T cells. This second study says: Samples came from healthy Finnish infants during open corrective cardiac surgery. Obtained as resections during corrective heart surgery, the thymus tissue was then studied. Thymic and blood repertoires showed apparently biased V and J gene usage. Related work showed strongly overlapping thymic repertoires across unrelated individuals.

The chain links TRBV27 to TRBJ2-1; 15 positions agree with TRBD2. The TCR sequence derives from a boy less than two years old with a congenital heart defect. Sequencing input: thymocytes. CDR3 protein: CASSLGLAGGSEQFF. CDR3 bases: TGTGCCAGCAGTTTGGGACTAGCGGGGGGAAGTGAGCAGTTCTTC.